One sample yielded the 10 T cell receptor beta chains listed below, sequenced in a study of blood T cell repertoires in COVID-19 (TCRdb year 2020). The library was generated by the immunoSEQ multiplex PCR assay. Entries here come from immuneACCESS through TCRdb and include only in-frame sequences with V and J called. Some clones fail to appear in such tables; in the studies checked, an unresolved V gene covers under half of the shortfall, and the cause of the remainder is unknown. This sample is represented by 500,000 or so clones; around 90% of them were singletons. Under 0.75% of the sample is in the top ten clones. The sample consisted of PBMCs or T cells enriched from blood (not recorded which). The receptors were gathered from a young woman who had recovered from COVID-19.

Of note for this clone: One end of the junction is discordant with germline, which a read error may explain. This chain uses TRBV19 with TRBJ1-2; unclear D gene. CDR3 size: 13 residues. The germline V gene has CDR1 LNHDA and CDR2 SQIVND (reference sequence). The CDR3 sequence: CASNFGQDYGYTF. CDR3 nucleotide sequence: TGTGCCAGTAATTTTGGCCAGGACTACGGCTACACCTTC.

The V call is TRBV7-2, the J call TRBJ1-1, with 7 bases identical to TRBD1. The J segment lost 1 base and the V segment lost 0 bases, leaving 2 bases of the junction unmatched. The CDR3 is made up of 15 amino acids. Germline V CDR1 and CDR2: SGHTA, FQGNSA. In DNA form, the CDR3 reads TGTGCCAGCAGCTTAGCACGGACAGGGAACACTGAAGCTTTCTTT. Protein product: CASSLARTGNTEAFF.

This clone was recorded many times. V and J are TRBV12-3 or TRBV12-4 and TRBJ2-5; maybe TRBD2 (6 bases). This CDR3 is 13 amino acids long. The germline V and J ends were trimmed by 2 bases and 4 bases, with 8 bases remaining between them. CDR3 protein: CASSLLSGETQYF. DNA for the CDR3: TGTGCCAGCAGTTTACTTAGCGGAGAGACCCAGTACTTC.

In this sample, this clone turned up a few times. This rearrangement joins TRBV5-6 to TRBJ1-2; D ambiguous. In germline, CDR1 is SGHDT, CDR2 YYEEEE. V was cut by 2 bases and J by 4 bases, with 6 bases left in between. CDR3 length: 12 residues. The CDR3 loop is CASSFASYGYTF. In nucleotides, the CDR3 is TGTGCCAGCAGCTTCGCCAGCTATGGCTACACCTTC. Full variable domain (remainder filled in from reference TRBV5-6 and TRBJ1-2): DAGVTQSPTHLIKTRGQQVTLRCSPKSGHDTVSWYQQALGQGPQFIFQYYEEEERQRGNFPDRFSGHQFPNYSSELNVNALLLGDSALYLCASSFASYGYTFGSGTRLTVV.

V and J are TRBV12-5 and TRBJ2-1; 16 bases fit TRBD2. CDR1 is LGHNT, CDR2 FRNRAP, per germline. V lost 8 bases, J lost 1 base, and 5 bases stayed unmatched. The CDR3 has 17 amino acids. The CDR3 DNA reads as TGTGCTAGTAAGGGACTAGCGGGGGGGCCGTCCTACAATGAGCAGTTCTTC. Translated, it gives CASKGLAGGPSYNEQFF.

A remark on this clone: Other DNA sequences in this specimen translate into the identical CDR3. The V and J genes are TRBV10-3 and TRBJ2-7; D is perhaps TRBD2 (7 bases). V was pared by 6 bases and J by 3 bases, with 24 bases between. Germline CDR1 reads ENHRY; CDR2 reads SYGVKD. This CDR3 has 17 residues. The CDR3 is CAIRGPEGGAGDYEQYF. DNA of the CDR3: TGTGCCATCAGGGGGCCCGAGGGGGGCGCGGGGGACTACGAGCAGTACTTC.

CDR3 loop: CASSQGSNYGYTF. In DNA, the CDR3 is TGTGCCAGCAGCCAGGGGTCCAACTATGGCTACACCTTC. The genes are TRBV27 and TRBJ1-2, with D possibly matching TRBD1 (6 bases). Deletions cut 6 bases from V and 2 bases from J, with 10 bases between. This CDR3 spans 13 amino acids. Germline-derived CDR1 and CDR2 are MNHEY and SMNVEV (reference sequence).

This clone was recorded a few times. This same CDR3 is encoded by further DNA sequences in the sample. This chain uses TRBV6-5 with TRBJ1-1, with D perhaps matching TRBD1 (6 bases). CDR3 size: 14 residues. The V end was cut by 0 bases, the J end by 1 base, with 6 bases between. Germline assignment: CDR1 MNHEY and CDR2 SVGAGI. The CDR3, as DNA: TGTGCCAGCAGTTACTCGACAGGGAACACTGAAGCTTTCTTT. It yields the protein CASSYSTGNTEAFF.

The CDR3 coding sequence is TGTGCCTGGAGTGTAGCGTCGGCTTCTCGGGAGCAGTACTTC. Protein product: CAWSVASASREQYF. The chain employs TRBV30 and TRBJ2-7; D uncertain. The CDR3 extends over 14 amino acids. From germline, CDR1 is GTSNPN and CDR2 SVGIG (reference sequence). Trimming cost V 0 bases and J 7 bases, with 16 bases left between them.

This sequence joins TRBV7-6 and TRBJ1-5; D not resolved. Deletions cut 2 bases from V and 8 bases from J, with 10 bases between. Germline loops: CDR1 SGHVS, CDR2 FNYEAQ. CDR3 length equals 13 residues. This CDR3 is CASSLRRQEPQHF. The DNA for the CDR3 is TGTGCCAGCAGCTTACGTCGCCAGGAGCCCCAGCATTTT. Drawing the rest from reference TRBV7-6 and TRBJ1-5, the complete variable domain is GAGVSQSPRYKVTKRGQDVALRCDPISGHVSLYWYRQALGQGPEFLTYFNYEAQQDKSGLPNDRFSAERPEGSISTLTIQRTEQRDSAMYRCASSLRRQEPQHFGDGTRLSIL.